This entry lists 30 T cell receptor beta chains sequenced from one sample in a study of shared clonotypes between healthy human individuals. Assay: immunoSEQ multiplex PCR; the TCRdb copy retains only in-frame clones and omits some. The repertoire holds some 690,000 clones, with roughly 87% as singletons. The sample consisted of memory CD8+ T cells from PBMCs. As to subset: CD45RO+ cells pooled with CCR7-negative TemRA cells. These TCRs come from a man younger than 35 in good health. Some clones in this sample may be carry-over from other donors' samples.

The chain links TRBV7-8 to TRBJ1-1; 7 positions agree with TRBD1. The V and J ends lost 2 bases and 10 bases, in that order; junction bases with no gene match: 13. The CDR3 runs to 15 residues. Per germline, CDR1 SGHVS and CDR2 FQNEAQ. CDR3 in amino acids: CASSLLGQELVRAFF. DNA for the CDR3: TGTGCCAGCAGCTTACTTGGACAGGAGTTGGTCCGAGCTTTCTTT.

The chain joins TRBV27 to TRBJ1-2; TRBD1 matches at 8 bases. The CDR3 length is 19 residues. The junction had 20 bases not matched to a gene; V was cut back by 8 bases and J by 0 bases. Germline CDR1 and CDR2: MNHEY and SMNVEV (reference sequence). The DNA of the CDR3 is TGTGCCAGCTCCGGACAGGGCGAAACGTCACAAGTTACTAACTATGGCTACACCTTC. Translated: CASSGQGETSQVTNYGYTF.

The V gene is TRBV6-4, the J gene TRBJ1-1; D remains unclear. CDR1 is MRHNA, CDR2 SNTAGT, per germline. The CDR3 contains 23 residues. V gave up 0 bases and J gave up 5 bases, with 37 bases separating them. CDR3 nucleotides: TGTGCCAGCAGTGACTCGGTCATAGGGAGATGTACGCCGTCACGCAGGTTAGGGACTGAAGCTTTCTTT. Translated, it gives CASSDSVIGRCTPSRRLGTEAFF.

The chain is built from TRBV2 and TRBJ2-5; perhaps D is TRBD1 or TRBD2 (6 bases each). Germline assignment: CDR1 SNHLY and CDR2 FYNNEI. The CDR3 totals 12 residues. The V gene lost 4 bases and the J gene lost 13 bases, with 16 bases spanning the gap. The CDR3 DNA reads TGTGCCAGCAGTGGGAGGGACAACCGAGGGTACTTC. Translation gives CASSGRDNRGYF. Supplemented by reference TRBV2 and TRBJ2-5, the full variable domain reads EPEVTQTPSHQVTQMGQEVILRCVPISNHLYFYWYRQILGQKVEFLVSFYNNEISEKSEIFDDQFSVERPDGSNFTLKIRSTKLEDSAMYFCASSGRDNRGYFGPGTRLLVL.

J is TRBJ2-7 and V is TRBV6-5; D is perhaps TRBD1 (6 bases). Germline CDR1 is MNHEY and CDR2 is SVGAGI. Between the trimmed V and J ends, which lost 8 bases and 3 bases, there was a span of 14 bases. CDR3 length equals 13 residues. CDR3: CASSPGHYYEQYF. The CDR3 nucleotides read TGTGCCAGCTCCCCGGGACACTACTACGAGCAGTACTTC.

This clone has more than one count but fewer than ten. V is TRBV27 and J is TRBJ2-4; tentatively, D is TRBD1 (5 bases). The length of the CDR3 is 13 residues. V was cut by 3 bases and J by 3 bases, with 6 bases left in between. CDR1 and CDR2 (germline): MNHEY, SMNVEV (reference sequence). The CDR3 DNA sequence: TGTGCCAGCAGTTTCGACAGCAAAAACATTCAGTACTTC. Amino acid sequence: CASSFDSKNIQYF.

The CDR3 loop is CASSHGQGARTGELFF. CDR3 sequence (DNA): TGCGCCAGCAGCCACGGACAGGGGGCAAGGACCGGGGAGCTGTTTTTT. The V call is TRBV4-1, the J call TRBJ2-2, with 11 bases that match TRBD1. V was clipped by 3 bases and J by 5 bases; unmatched bases: 5. Germline loops: CDR1 MGHRA, CDR2 YSYEKL. The CDR3 contains 16 residues.

This clone was seen at least ten times. V and J are TRBV2 and TRBJ1-5; possible D gene TRBD1, 5 bases. Germline values: CDR1 SNHLY, CDR2 FYNNEI. The V gene lost 4 bases and the J gene lost 8 bases, with 15 bases spanning the gap. This CDR3 spans 14 amino acids. CDR3 DNA: TGTGCCAGCAGTGGGGGCGGGCGGATCGAGCCCCAGCATTTT. Protein sequence: CASSGGGRIEPQHF.

This clone showed up just once. The V gene is TRBV2, the J gene TRBJ2-3; TRBD1 might be the D (5 bases). Deletions cut 0 bases from V and 8 bases from J, with 9 bases between. Germline loops: CDR1 SNHLY, CDR2 FYNNEI. CDR3 length: 13 amino acids. Written as DNA, the CDR3 is TGTGCCAGCAGTGAAGCAAGGGGTGTTACGCAGTATTTT. This codes for CASSEARGVTQYF. The whole variable domain, remainder taken from reference TRBV2 and TRBJ2-3, is EPEVTQTPSHQVTQMGQEVILRCVPISNHLYFYWYRQILGQKVEFLVSFYNNEISEKSEIFDDQFSVERPDGSNFTLKIRSTKLEDSAMYFCASSEARGVTQYFGPGTRLTVL.

The CDR3 nucleotides are TGTGCCAGCACCGATTCCTCGGGGGGGAGAAATGAAAAACTGTTTTTT. Translated, it gives CASTDSSGGRNEKLFF. This chain connects TRBV2 to TRBJ1-4, with D perhaps TRBD1 (5 bases). With 7 bases removed from V and 5 bases from J, the gap between germline ends came to 20 bases. CDR1 is SNHLY, CDR2 FYNNEI, per germline. CDR3 length: 16 residues.

This chain links TRBV4-1 with TRBJ2-7, with 7 nucleotides matching TRBD2. The germline gives CDR1 MGHRA, CDR2 YSYEKL. The CDR3 spans 15 residues. V shed 1 base and J 2 bases; nucleotides not matched to a gene: 5. The chain's CDR3 is CASSQAREWPYEQYF. In DNA form, the CDR3 reads TGCGCCAGCAGCCAAGCGCGGGAGTGGCCCTACGAGCAGTACTTC.

Only a few counts were recorded for this clone. V gene TRBV21-1 combines with J gene TRBJ1-3. TRBV21-1 is designated a pseudogene. The CDR3 has 8 amino acids. CDR3: CASSMGWW. CDR3 sequence (DNA): TGTGCCAGCAGCATGGGGTGGTGG.

CDR3: CASSLEKRNEQFF. The CDR3 coding sequence is TGTGCCAGCAGCTTAGAAAAGAGGAATGAGCAGTTCTTC. The rearrangement uses TRBV11-2 and TRBJ2-1; D remains unclear. V was clipped by 0 bases and J by 7 bases, with 7 bases between them. This CDR3 has 13 residues. Germline V gene sequence: CDR1 SGHAT, CDR2 FQNNGV.

V and J are TRBV6-5 and TRBJ2-1; 8 bases agree with TRBD2. Germline V gene data show CDR1 as MNHEY and CDR2 as SVGAGI. The junction had 4 bases not matched to a gene; V was cut back by 7 bases and J by 2 bases. This CDR3 spans 14 amino acids. The CDR3 loop is CASTETSAYNEQFF. In DNA form, the CDR3 reads TGTGCCAGCACAGAGACTAGCGCCTACAATGAGCAGTTCTTC.

V gene TRBV7-9 combines with J gene TRBJ2-1; D ambiguous. Germline values: CDR1 SEHNR, CDR2 FQNEAQ (reference sequence). There are 14 residues in the CDR3. V was pared by 5 bases and J by 7 bases, with 15 bases between. The CDR3: CASSPPLEPNEQFF. The CDR3 nucleotides read TGTGCCAGCAGCCCTCCACTGGAGCCAAATGAGCAGTTCTTC. Variable domain in full (rest from reference TRBV7-9 and TRBJ2-1): DTGVSQNPRHKITKRGQNVTFRCDPISEHNRLYWYRQTLGQGPEFLTYFQNEAQLEKSRLLSDRFSAERPKGSFSTLEIQRTEQGDSAMYLCASSPPLEPNEQFFGPGTRLTVL.

The count of this clone is one. J is TRBJ2-1 and V is TRBV5-6; weak D call: TRBD2 (5 bases). Trimming took 4 bases from V and 0 from J, leaving 14 bases between them. There are 16 residues in the CDR3. Germline CDR1 SGHDT, CDR2 YYEEEE. This chain's CDR3 is CASSLLTGSSYNEQFF. CDR3 in DNA: TGTGCCAGCAGCCTGTTGACGGGGAGCTCCTACAATGAGCAGTTCTTC.

This clone was observed many times. CDR3 nucleotide sequence: TGTGCCAGCAGCTTAGGACAGCGCACCACCCACGAGGGCTACACCTTC. It translates to CASSLGQRTTHEGYTF. V and J are TRBV9 and TRBJ1-2; weak D call: TRBD1 (6 bases). Trimming removed 4 bases from V and 8 bases from J, with 24 bases in between. This CDR3 is built from 16 residues. Germline V gene data show CDR1 as SGDLS and CDR2 as YYNGEE.

The chain has TRBV19 and TRBJ2-7; 7 bases map to TRBD1. The CDR3 length is 14 residues. From germline, CDR1 is LNHDA and CDR2 SQIVND (reference sequence). V lost 5 bases and J lost 5; bases outside the gene matches: 9. The DNA for the CDR3 is TGTGCCAGTAGTTCTGCCAGGGGGAACCACGAGCAGTACTTC. It yields the protein CASSSARGNHEQYF.

The CDR3 nucleotides read TGTGCCAGCAGCGAGTCCGACTCCGGGGCCCAAGAGACCCAGTACTTC. Its translation is CASSESDSGAQETQYF. The rearrangement uses TRBV9 and TRBJ2-5; either TRBD1 or TRBD2 may fit D (5 bases each). The CDR3 runs to 16 residues. Trimming stripped 3 bases from V and 1 base from J, with 16 bases between. Germline assignment: CDR1 SGDLS and CDR2 YYNGEE. The full variable domain, rest sourced from reference TRBV9 and TRBJ2-5, is DSGVTQTPKHLITATGQRVTLRCSPRSGDLSVYWYQQSLDQGLQFLIQYYNGEERAKGNILERFSAQQFPDLHSELNLSSLELGDSALYFCASSESDSGAQETQYFGPGTRLLVL.

This sequence joins TRBV27 and TRBJ1-1, with D possibly TRBD1 on 5 matching bases. V was cut by 3 bases and J by 12 bases, with 20 bases left in between. Germline-derived CDR1 and CDR2 are MNHEY and SMNVEV (reference sequence). This CDR3 is built from 14 residues. The CDR3 nucleotides are TGTGCCAGCAGTTTCGGGGCGCTGCTTGGTGAGACTTTCTTT. It encodes CASSFGALLGETFF.

This clone was seen only once. The chain joins TRBV5-1 to TRBJ2-5; 15 bases map to TRBD2. With 3 bases clipped from V and 3 bases from J, the junction kept 6 bases outside the gene matches. Germline CDR1 SGHRS, CDR2 YFSETQ. The CDR3 totals 17 residues. In DNA, the CDR3 is TGCGCCAGCAGCTCGGGACTAGCGGGAGGTCTAAAAGAGACCCAGTACTTC. Translated: CASSSGLAGGLKETQYF.

V is TRBV11-3 and J is TRBJ2-7; D possibly corresponds to TRBD1 (5 bases). Germline CDR1 SGHNT, CDR2 YENEEA. The CDR3 contains 16 residues. Trimming shortened V by 4 bases and J by 0 bases, and 16 bases separated the two germline ends. CDR3 loop: CASSSGPPTISYEQYF. The CDR3 DNA reads as TGTGCCAGCAGCTCAGGGCCACCCACGATCTCCTACGAGCAGTACTTC.

On this clone: Other DNA sequences within the sample encode an identical CDR3. The V and J genes are TRBV6-6 and TRBJ2-5; D possibly corresponds to TRBD1 (6 bases). Looked up from germline, CDR1 is MNHNY and CDR2 is SVGAGI (reference sequence). The CDR3 has 14 amino acids. Trimming left V 0 bases short and J 2 bases short, with 7 bases between. This CDR3 is CASSYSRGQETQYF. CDR3 sequence (DNA): TGTGCCAGCAGTTACTCCAGGGGACAAGAGACCCAGTACTTC.

This clone has only one observation. This chain joins TRBV9 and TRBJ1-4; D remains unclear. This CDR3 is built from 13 residues. Germline assignment: CDR1 SGDLS and CDR2 YYNGEE. V dropped 0 bases and J dropped 8 bases, with 8 bases sitting between them. CDR3 protein: CASSVDVSEKLFF. CDR3 bases: TGTGCCAGCAGCGTAGATGTGAGCGAAAAACTGTTTTTT.

This rearrangement joins TRBV5-1 to TRBJ2-2, with a weak D call TRBD2 (5 bases). The CDR3 is 17 amino acids. Germline V gene data show CDR1 as SGHRS and CDR2 as YFSETQ. V was cut by 5 bases and J by 0 bases, with 17 bases left in between. This CDR3 reads CASSPTGSWSNTGELFF. The CDR3 nucleotides read TGCGCCAGCAGTCCGACGGGGAGTTGGTCGAACACCGGGGAGCTGTTTTTT.

This chain joins TRBV5-6 and TRBJ2-2, with D maybe TRBD2 (6 bases). Germline CDR1 is SGHDT and CDR2 is YYEEEE. The V gene lost 0 bases and the J gene lost 6 bases, with 9 bases spanning the gap. The CDR3 sequence is 14 residues long. The CDR3 coding sequence is TGTGCCAGCAGCTTGGATCCTAGCGCCGGGGAGCTGTTTTTT. As protein: CASSLDPSAGELFF.

The chain links TRBV7-8 to TRBJ2-1, with D possibly TRBD2 on 6 matching bases. V was shortened by 5 bases and J by 5 bases, with 16 bases between the two germline ends. This CDR3 has 15 residues. The germline V gene has CDR1 SGHVS and CDR2 FQNEAQ. The CDR3 reads CASSIRWASDNEQFF. Here the CDR3 DNA reads TGTGCCAGCAGCATTCGATGGGCTAGCGACAATGAGCAGTTCTTC.

The V gene is TRBV28, the J gene TRBJ2-5; D uncertain. The DNA matches TRBJ2-7 better at its end, which makes the J call doubtful. This CDR3 is 13 amino acids long. The germline V gene encodes CDR1 MDHEN and CDR2 SYDVKM. CDR3 nucleotide sequence: TGTGCCAGCAGTTCCCGCTACTCCTACGAGCAGTACTTC. This gives the protein CASSSRYSYEQYF.

CDR3 in DNA: TGTGCCAGCAGCTTATCCGGGCGCCTCAATGAGCAGTTCTTC. Its translation: CASSLSGRLNEQFF. The chain combines TRBV7-6 with TRBJ2-1; D is uncertain. Germline CDR1 and CDR2: SGHVS and FNYEAQ. V was clipped by 2 bases and J by 6 bases, with 11 bases between them. CDR3 length equals 14 residues.

The gene calls are TRBV5-4 and TRBJ2-2; tentatively, D is TRBD1 (5 bases). CDR1 and CDR2 from the germline V gene are SGHNT and YYREEE (reference sequence). Trimming shortened V by 3 bases and J by 1 base, and 7 bases separated the two germline ends. The CDR3 is 14 amino acids. The CDR3 bases are TGTGCCAGCAGCTACGACAGGAACACCGGGGAGCTGTTTTTT. As protein: CASSYDRNTGELFF.